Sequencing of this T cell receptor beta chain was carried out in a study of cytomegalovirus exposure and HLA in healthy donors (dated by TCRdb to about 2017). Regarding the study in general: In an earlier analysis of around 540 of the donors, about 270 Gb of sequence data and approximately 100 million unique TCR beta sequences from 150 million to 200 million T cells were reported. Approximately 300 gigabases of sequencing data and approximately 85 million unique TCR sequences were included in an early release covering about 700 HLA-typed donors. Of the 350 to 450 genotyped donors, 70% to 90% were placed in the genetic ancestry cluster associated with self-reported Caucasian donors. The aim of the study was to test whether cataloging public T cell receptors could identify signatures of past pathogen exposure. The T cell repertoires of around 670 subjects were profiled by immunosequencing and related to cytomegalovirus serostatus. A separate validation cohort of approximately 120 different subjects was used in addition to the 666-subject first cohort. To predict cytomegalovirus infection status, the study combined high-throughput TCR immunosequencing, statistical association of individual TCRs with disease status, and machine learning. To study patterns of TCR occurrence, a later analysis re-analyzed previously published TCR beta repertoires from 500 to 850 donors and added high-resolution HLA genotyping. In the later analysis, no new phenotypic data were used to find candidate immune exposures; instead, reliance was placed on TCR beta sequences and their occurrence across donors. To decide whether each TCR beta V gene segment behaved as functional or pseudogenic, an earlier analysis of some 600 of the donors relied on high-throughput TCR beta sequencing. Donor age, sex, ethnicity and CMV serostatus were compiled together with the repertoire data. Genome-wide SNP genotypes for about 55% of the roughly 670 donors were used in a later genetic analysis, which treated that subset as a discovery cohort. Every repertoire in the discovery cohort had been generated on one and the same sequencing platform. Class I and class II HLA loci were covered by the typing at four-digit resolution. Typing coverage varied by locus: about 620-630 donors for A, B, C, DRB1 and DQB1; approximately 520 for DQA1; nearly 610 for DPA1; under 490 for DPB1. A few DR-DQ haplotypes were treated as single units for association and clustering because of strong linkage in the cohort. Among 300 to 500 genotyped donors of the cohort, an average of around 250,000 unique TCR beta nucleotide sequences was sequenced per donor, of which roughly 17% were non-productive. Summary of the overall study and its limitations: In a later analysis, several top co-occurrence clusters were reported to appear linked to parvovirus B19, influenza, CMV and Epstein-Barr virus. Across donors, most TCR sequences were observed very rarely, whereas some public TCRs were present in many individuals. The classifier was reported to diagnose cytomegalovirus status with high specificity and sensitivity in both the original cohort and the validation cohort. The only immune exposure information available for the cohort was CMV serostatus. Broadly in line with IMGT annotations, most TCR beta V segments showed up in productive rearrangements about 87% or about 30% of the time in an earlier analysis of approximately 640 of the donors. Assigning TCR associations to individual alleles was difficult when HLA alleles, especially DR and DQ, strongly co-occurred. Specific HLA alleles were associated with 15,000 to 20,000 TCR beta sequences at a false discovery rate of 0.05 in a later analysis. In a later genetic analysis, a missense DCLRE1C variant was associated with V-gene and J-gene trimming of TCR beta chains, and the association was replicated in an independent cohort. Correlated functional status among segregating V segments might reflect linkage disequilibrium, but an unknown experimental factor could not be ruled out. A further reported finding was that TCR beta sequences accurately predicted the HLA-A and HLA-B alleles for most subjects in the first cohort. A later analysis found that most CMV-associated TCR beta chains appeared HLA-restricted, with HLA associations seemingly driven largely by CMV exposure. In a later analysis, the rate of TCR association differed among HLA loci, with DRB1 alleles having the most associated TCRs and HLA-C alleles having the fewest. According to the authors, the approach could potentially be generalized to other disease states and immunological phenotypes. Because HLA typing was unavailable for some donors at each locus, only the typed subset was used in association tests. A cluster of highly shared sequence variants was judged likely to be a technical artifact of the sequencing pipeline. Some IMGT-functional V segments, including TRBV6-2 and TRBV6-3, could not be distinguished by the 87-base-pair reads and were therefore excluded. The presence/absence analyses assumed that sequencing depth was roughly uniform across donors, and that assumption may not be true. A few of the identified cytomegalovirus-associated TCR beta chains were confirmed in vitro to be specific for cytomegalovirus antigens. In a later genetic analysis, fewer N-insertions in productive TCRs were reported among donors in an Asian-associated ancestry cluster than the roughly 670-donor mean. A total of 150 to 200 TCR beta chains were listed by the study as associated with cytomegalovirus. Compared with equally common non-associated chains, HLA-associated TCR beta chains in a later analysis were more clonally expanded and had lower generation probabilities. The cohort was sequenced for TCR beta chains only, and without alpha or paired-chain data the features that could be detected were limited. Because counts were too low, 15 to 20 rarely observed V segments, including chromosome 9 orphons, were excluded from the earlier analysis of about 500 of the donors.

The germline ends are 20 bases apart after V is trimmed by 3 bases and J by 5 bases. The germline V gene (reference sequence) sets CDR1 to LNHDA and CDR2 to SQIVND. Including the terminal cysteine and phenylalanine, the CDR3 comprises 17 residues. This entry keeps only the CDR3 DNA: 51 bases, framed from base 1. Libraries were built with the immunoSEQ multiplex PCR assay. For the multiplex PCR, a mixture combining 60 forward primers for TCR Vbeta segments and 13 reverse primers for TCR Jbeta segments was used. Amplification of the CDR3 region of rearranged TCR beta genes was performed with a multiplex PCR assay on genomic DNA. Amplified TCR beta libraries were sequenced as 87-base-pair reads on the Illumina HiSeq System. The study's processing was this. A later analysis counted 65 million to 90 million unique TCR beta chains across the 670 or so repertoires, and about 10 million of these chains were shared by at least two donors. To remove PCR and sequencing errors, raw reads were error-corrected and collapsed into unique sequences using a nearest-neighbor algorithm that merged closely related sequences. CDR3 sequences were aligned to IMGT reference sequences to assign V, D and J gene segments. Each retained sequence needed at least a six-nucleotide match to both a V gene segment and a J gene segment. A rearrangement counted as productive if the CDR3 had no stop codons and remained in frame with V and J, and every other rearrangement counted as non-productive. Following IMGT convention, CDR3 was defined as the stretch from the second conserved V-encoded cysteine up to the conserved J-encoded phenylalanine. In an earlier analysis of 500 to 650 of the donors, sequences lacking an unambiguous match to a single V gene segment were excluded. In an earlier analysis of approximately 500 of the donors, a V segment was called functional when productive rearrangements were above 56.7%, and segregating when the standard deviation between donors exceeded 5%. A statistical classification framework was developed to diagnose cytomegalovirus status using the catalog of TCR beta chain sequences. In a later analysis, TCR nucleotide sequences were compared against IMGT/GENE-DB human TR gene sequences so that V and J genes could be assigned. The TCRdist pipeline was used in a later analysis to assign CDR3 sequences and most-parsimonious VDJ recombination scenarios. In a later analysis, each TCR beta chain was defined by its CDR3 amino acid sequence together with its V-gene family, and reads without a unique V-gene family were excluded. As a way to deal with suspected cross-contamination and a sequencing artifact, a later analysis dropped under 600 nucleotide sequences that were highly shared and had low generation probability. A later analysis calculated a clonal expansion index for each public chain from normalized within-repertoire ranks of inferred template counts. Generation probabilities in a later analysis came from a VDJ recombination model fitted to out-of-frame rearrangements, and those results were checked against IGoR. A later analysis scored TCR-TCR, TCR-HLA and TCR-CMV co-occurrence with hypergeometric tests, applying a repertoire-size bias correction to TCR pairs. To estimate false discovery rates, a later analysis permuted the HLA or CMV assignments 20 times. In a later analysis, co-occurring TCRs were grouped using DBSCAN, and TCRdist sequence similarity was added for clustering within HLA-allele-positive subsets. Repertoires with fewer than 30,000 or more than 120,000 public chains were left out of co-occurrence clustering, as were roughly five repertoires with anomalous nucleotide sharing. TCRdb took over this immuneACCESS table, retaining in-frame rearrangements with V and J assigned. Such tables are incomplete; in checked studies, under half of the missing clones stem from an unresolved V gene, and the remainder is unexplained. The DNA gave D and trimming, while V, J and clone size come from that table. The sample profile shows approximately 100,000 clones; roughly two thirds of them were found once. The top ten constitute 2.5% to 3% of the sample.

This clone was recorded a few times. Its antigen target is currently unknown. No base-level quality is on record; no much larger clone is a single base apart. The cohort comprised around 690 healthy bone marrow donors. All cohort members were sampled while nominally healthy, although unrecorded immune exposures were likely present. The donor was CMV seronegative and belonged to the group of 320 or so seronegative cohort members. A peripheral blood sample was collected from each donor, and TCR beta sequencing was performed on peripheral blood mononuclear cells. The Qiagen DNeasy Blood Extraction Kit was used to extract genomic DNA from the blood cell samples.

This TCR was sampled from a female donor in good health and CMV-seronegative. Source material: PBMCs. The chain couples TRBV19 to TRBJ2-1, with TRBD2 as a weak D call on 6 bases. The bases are TGTGCCAGTAGTATTCGTCAGGGTAGCGGCACCCACAATGAGCAGTTCTTC. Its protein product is CASSIRQGSGTHNEQFF.